This T cell receptor (beta chain) was profiled in a study of blood T cell repertoires in COVID-19. Study as a whole: Some COVID-19 samples were acute and others convalescent; all came from the United States, Italy and Spain. From T cells, B-cell-depleted T cells, or PBMCs came the material, which was cDNA or gDNA.

In the source study's methods: Amplification with reference gene primers provided the estimates of nucleated cell counts. Clones were sequenced by immunoSEQ multiplex PCR, and TCRdb holds only the in-frame ones, with some missing. V, J and clone size derive from that table, while D and trimming were established from the DNA sequence. The sample lists approximately 180,000 clones; 81% were seen once. The CDR3 extends over 13 amino acids. The ends lost 6 bases at V and 3 bases at J; junction bases unmatched: 3. Sequenced sample: peripheral blood. This chain links TRBV12-3 or TRBV12-4 with TRBJ1-2; 8 bases fit TRBD1. The receptor's source is a woman at least 80 years old with COVID-19, enrolled during active disease. The CDR3 DNA follows: TGTGCCAGCAGACCAGGGGGCGACTATGGCTACACCTTC. Translating it yields CASRPGGDYGYTF.